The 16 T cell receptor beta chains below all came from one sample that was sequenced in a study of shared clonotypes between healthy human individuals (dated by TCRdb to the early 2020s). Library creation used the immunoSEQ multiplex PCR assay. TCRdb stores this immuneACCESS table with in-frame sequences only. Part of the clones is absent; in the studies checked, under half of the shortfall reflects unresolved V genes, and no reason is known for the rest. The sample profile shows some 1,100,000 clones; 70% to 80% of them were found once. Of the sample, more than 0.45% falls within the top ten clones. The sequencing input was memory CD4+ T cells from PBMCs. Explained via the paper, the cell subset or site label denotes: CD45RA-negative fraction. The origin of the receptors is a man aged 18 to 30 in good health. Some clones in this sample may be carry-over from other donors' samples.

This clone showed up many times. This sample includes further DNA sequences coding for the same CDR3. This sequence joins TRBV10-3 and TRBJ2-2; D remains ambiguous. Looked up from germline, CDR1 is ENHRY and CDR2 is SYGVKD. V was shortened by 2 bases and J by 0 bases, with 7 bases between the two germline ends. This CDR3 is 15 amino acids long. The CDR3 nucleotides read TGTGCCATCAGTGAGGGGAACGCGAACACCGGGGAGCTGTTTTTT. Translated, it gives CAISEGNANTGELFF.

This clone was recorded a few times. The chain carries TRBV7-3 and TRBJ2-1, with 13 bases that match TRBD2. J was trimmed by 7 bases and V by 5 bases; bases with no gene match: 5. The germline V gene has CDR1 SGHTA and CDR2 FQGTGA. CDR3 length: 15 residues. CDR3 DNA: TGTGCCAGCAGCCTGGGACTAGCGGGACTAAATGAGCAGTTCTTC. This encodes CASSLGLAGLNEQFF.

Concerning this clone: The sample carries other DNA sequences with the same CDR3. The CDR3 here is CASSLGGSNQPQHF. In DNA, the CDR3 is TGCGCCAGCAGCTTGGGGGGGAGCAATCAGCCCCAGCATTTT. V and J are TRBV5-1 and TRBJ1-5; a possible D gene is TRBD1 (5 bases). Trimming removed 0 bases from V and 1 base from J, with 5 bases in between. This CDR3 contains 14 residues. Germline V gene sequence: CDR1 SGHRS, CDR2 YFSETQ. Full variable domain (missing parts from reference TRBV5-1 and TRBJ1-5): KAGVTQTPRYLIKTRGQQVTLSCSPISGHRSVSWYQQTPGQGLQFLFEYFSETQRNKGNFPGRFSGRQFSNSRSEMNVSTLELGDSALYLCASSLGGSNQPQHFGDGTRLSIL.

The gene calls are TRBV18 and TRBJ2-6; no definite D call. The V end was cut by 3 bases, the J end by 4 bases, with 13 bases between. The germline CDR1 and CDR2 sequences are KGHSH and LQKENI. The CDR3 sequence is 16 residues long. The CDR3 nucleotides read TGTGCCAGCTCACCGCGAATCGTTACCGGGGCCAACGTCCTGACTTTC. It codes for CASSPRIVTGANVLTF.

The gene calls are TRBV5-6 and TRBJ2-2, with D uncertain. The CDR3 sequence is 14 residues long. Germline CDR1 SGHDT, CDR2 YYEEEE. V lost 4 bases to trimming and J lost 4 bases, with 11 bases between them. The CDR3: CASSPPGLTGELFF. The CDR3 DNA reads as TGTGCCAGCAGCCCTCCGGGCCTCACCGGGGAGCTGTTTTTT. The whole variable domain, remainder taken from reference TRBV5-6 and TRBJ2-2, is DAGVTQSPTHLIKTRGQQVTLRCSPKSGHDTVSWYQQALGQGPQFIFQYYEEEERQRGNFPDRFSGHQFPNYSSELNVNALLLGDSALYLCASSPPGLTGELFFGEGSRLTVL.

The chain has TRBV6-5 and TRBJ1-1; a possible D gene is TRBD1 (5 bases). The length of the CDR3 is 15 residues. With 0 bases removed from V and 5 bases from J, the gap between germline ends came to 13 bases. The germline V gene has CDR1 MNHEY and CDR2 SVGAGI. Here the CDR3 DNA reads TGTGCCAGCAGTTACTCGTACTATGGGGGGACTGAAGCTTTCTTT. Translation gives CASSYSYYGGTEAFF.

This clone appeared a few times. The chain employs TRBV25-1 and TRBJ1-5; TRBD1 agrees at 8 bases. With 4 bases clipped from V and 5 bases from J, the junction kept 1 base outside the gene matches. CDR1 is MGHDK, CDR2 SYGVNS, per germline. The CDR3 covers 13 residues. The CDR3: CASSGTGHQPQHF. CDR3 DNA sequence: TGTGCCAGCAGTGGGACAGGGCATCAGCCCCAGCATTTT. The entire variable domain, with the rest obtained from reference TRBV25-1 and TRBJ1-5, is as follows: EADIYQTPRYLVIGTGKKITLECSQTMGHDKMYWYQQDPGMELHLIHYSYGVNSTEKGDLSSESTVSRIRTEHFPLTLESARPSHTSQYLCASSGTGHQPQHFGDGTRLSIL.

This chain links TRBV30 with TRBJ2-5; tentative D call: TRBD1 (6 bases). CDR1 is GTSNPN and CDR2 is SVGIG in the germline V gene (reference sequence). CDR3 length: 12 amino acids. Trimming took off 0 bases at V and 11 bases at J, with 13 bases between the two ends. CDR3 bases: TGTGCCTGGAGTGTGAAACAGGGTGAGCAGTACTTC. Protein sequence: CAWSVKQGEQYF.

The CDR3 nucleotides read TGTGCCAGCCAACAGGAAACCTACAATGAGCAGTTCTTC. Translation gives CASQQETYNEQFF. V gene TRBV2 combines with J gene TRBJ2-1, with D possibly being TRBD1 (5 bases). The CDR3 loop spans 13 amino acids. The germline V gene has CDR1 SNHLY and CDR2 FYNNEI. The V gene lost 8 bases and the J gene lost 2 bases, with 10 bases spanning the gap.

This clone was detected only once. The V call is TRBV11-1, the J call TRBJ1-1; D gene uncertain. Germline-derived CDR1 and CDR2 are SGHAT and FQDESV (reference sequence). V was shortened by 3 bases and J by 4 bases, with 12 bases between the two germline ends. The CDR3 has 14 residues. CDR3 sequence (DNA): TGTGCCAGCAGCTTCCGTCTGGGGAGCACTGAAGCTTTCTTT. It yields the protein CASSFRLGSTEAFF.

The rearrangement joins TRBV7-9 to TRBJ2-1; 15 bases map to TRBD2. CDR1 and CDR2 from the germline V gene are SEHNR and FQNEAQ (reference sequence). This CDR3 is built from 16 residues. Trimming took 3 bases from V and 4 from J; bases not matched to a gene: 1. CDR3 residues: CASSFGTSGGYNEQFF. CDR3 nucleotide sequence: TGTGCCAGCAGCTTCGGGACTAGCGGGGGGTACAATGAGCAGTTCTTC.

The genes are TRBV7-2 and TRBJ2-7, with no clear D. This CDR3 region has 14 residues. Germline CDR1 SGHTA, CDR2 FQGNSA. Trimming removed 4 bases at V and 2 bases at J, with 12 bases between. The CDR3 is CASSSPQPAYEQYF. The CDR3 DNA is TGTGCCAGCAGCTCCCCGCAACCAGCCTACGAGCAGTACTTC.

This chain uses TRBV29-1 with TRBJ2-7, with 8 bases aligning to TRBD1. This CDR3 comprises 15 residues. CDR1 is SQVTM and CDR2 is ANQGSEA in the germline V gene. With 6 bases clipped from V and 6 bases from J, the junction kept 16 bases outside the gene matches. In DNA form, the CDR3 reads TGCAGCGTCCGAGAAGGGCACAGGGGGTTTTCCGAGCAGTACTTC. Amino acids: CSVREGHRGFSEQYF.

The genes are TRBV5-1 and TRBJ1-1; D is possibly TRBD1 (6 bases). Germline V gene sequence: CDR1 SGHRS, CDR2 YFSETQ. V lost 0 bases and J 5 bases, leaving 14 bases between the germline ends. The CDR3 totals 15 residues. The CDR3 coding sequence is TGCGCCAGCAGCTTGGTAGGGGGTCTGGGAACTGAAGCTTTCTTT. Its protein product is CASSLVGGLGTEAFF.

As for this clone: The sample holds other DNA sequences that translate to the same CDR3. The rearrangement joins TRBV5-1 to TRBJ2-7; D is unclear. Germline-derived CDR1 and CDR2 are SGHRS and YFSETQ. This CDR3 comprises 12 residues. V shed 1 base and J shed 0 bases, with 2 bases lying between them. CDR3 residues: CASSLSSYEQYF. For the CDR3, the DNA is TGCGCCAGCAGCTTGAGCTCCTACGAGCAGTACTTC. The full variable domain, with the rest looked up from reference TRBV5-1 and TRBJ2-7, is KAGVTQTPRYLIKTRGQQVTLSCSPISGHRSVSWYQQTPGQGLQFLFEYFSETQRNKGNFPGRFSGRQFSNSRSEMNVSTLELGDSALYLCASSLSSYEQYFGPGTRLTVT.

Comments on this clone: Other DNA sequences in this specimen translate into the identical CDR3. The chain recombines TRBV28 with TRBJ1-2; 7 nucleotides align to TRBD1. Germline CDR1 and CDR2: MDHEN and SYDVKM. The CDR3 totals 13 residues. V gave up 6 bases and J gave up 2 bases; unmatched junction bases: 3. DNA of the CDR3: TGTGCCAGCAGCTTACAGGGGAACTATGGCTACACCTTC. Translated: CASSLQGNYGYTF.